One and the same sample provided the 10 T cell receptor beta chains below, sequenced in a study of T cells after yellow fever vaccination. From the 5' RACE reads, TCRdb called clonotypes with MiXCR, one entry per CDR3 protein. Of hundreds of thousands of distinct CDR3 sequences in the sample, 12% are singletons; the top ten hold about 15%. The sample was PBMCs, taken on the day of the yellow fever booster vaccination. These receptors were taken from a young man who received the YFV17D yellow fever vaccine.

The chain has TRBV20-1 and TRBJ1-1; tentative D call: TRBD1 (5 bases). In germline, CDR1 is DFQATT, CDR2 SNEGSKA (reference sequence). V was pared by 5 bases and J by 4 bases, with 11 bases between. The CDR3 spans 12 residues. The CDR3 loop is CSARKTGTEAFF. CDR3 DNA: TGCAGTGCTCGTAAAACAGGCACTGAAGCTTTCTTT.

V and J are TRBV9 and TRBJ2-7, with TRBD1 matching over 9 bases. The CDR3 sequence is 14 residues long. Germline assignment: CDR1 SGDLS and CDR2 YYNGEE. V lost 4 bases and J lost 7; bases outside the gene matches: 9. The CDR3 DNA sequence: TGTGCCAGCAGCATCGGACAGGGGCTAGGGGAGCAGTACTTC. The encoded protein is CASSIGQGLGEQYF.

This clonotype has only a few counts. The chain joins TRBV5-1 to TRBJ2-7, with TRBD1 as a possible D gene (5 bases). V lost 4 bases to trimming and J lost 2 bases, with 13 bases between them. This CDR3 is 14 amino acids long. The germline V gene encodes CDR1 SGHRS and CDR2 YFSETQ. Here the CDR3 DNA reads TGCGCCAGCAGCCCCGACAGTAACGCCTACGAGCAGTACTTC. The encoded protein is CASSPDSNAYEQYF.

This clonotype has a handful of counts. The chain carries TRBV12-3 or TRBV12-4 and TRBJ2-2; D gene uncertain. This CDR3 contains 14 residues. Trimming took off 5 bases at V and 4 bases at J, with 11 bases between the two ends. This CDR3 is CASSPALGTGELFF. The CDR3 nucleotides are TGTGCCAGCAGTCCGGCGCTCGGCACCGGGGAGCTGTTTTTT.

This clonotype was seen just once. This chain's CDR3 is CATSLKRGDTQYF. Here the CDR3 DNA reads TGTGCCACCAGCTTAAAGAGGGGAGATACGCAGTATTTT. The genes are TRBV24-1 and TRBJ2-3; D could derive from TRBD1 or TRBD2 (5 bases each). This CDR3 region has 13 residues. Germline loops: CDR1 KGHDR, CDR2 SFDVKD. Trimming took off 7 bases at V and 5 bases at J, with 12 bases between the two ends.

This clonotype showed up just a few times. The chain couples TRBV5-1 to TRBJ2-1, with D unresolved. The germline V gene has CDR1 SGHRS and CDR2 YFSETQ. Trimming took off 0 bases at V and 0 bases at J, with 13 bases between the two ends. This CDR3 is 17 amino acids long. CDR3 sequence: CASSLVSLTSSYNEQFF. In DNA form, the CDR3 reads TGCGCCAGCAGCTTGGTAAGCCTCACGAGCTCCTACAATGAGCAGTTCTTC.

This clonotype was seen a few times. The chain links TRBV4-3 to TRBJ2-3; possibly TRBD2 for D (6 bases). The germline CDR1 and CDR2 sequences are LGHNA and YSLEER. V gave up 4 bases and J gave up 4 bases, with 15 bases separating them. The CDR3 totals 15 residues. The CDR3 bases are TGCGCCAGCAGCCTCGATAGGAGGGTAGCAGATACGCAGTATTTT. It specifies CASSLDRRVADTQYF.

This clonotype was found a few times. This chain joins TRBV7-3 and TRBJ2-2, with D uncertain. The CDR3 length is 14 residues. The V gene lost 1 base and the J gene lost 1 base, with 4 bases spanning the gap. CDR1 and CDR2 (germline): SGHTA, FQGTGA. CDR3 nucleotides: TGTGCCAGCAGCTTAATCGTGAACACCGGGGAGCTGTTTTTT. Amino acids: CASSLIVNTGELFF.

This clonotype has a handful of counts. The V gene is TRBV21-1, the J gene TRBJ1-1; TRBD1, the table's D call, was not compared with the DNA. TRBV21-1 counts as a pseudogene. This CDR3 is 17 amino acids long. CDR3 DNA sequence: TGTGCCAGCAGCAAGAAGGACCGGGGTGTTATGAACACTGAAGCTTTCTTT. Translation gives CASSKKDRGVMNTEAFF.

About this clonotype itself: One end of the junction fails to match germline, which may point to a read error. The chain is built from TRBV6-6 and TRBJ2-7; 10 bases are shared with TRBD1. Germline values: CDR1 MNHNY, CDR2 SVGAGI (reference sequence). CDR3 length equals 13 residues. CDR3: CASSSSSGTGALF. CDR3 sequence (DNA): TGTGCCAGCAGTTCCTCATCCGGGACAGGGGCCCTCTTC.